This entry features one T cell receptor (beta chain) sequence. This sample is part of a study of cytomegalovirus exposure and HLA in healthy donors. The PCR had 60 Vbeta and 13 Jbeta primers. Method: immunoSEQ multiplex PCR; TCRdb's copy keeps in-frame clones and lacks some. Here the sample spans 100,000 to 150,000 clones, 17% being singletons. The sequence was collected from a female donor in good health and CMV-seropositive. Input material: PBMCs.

In nucleotides, the CDR3 is TGCAGCGCCCTGGACAGGGGTGGGTACACTGAAGCTTTCTTT. This encodes CSALDRGGYTEAFF. The rearrangement links TRBV29-1 to TRBJ1-1; 9 bases match TRBD1. Unmatched junction bases numbered 9, after V lost 7 bases and J lost 3 bases. This CDR3 comprises 14 residues. Germline V gene data show CDR1 as SQVTM and CDR2 as ANQGSEA.